The rows below give T cell receptor beta chains drawn from one sample of a study of blood T cell repertoires in COVID-19. Sequenced by immunoSEQ multiplex PCR; TCRdb stores in-frame clones only, minus some. Of 70,000 or so clones listed, roughly 80% were seen once; the top ten hold approximately 15%. Sequencing was performed on peripheral blood. The receptors here all came from a man aged 55 to 69 with COVID-19, enrolled during active disease. CDR3s include the opening cysteine and the closing phenylalanine or tryptophan. Not every row has a clone size; where given, it reads once, few, many or a size class.

V gene,J gene,clone size,CDR3 protein
TRBV19,TRBJ1-1,NA,CASSIRQGAYTEAFF
TRBV13,TRBJ2-1,many,CASSRRQGDRGNEQFF
TRBV5-4,TRBJ2-1,NA,CASSSIAGVGYNEQFF
TRBV10-1,TRBJ2-7,NA,CASSQGGTEDYEQYF
TRBV12-3/TRBV12-4,TRBJ2-5,once,CASSLRHPETQYF
TRBV5-1,TRBJ1-4,NA,CASSPTGGRNEKLFF
TRBV11-3,TRBJ2-7,NA,CTSSPRVASYEQYF
TRBV5-4,TRBJ1-2,NA,CASSFGEGNYGYTF
TRBV10-3,TRBJ2-2,NA,CASGGETGELFF
TRBV10-3,TRBJ2-2,few,CATQAGGHTGELFF
TRBV4-1,TRBJ2-5,NA,CASSQAATGRGETQYF
TRBV3-1/TRBV3-2,TRBJ1-1,NA,CASSYMNTEAFF
TRBV7-2,TRBJ2-4,NA,CASSPQAGGKNIQYF
TRBV5-1,TRBJ2-5,NA,CASTLKPGVEETQYF
TRBV28,TRBJ2-3,NA,CASSLLGGGTDTQYF
TRBV11-3,TRBJ2-1,NA,CASLAGAGNEQFF
TRBV19,TRBJ2-5,NA,CASSSSGQETQYF
TRBV5-1,TRBJ1-2,NA,CASSLGQGVMSNYGYTF
TRBV5-6,TRBJ2-3,once,CASSGGAGEDTQYF
TRBV15,TRBJ2-7,NA,CATSRPQGREQYF
TRBV9,TRBJ1-3,medium-sized,CASSTSSQGSGNTIYF
TRBV24-1,TRBJ2-1,NA,CATSESGISYNEQFF
TRBV6-5,TRBJ2-1,once,CASSPLAGAGREQFF